Below, 19 T cell receptor beta chains from the same sample are listed, as sequenced in a study of blood T cell repertoires in COVID-19. TCRdb's copy holds only in-frame clones and misses some; the assay was immunoSEQ multiplex PCR. The table records about 200,000 clones, 85% to 90% of them present only once. Sample: PBMCs or T cells enriched from blood (not recorded which). The receptors come from a man aged 30-40 years who had recovered from COVID-19.

The gene calls are TRBV19 and TRBJ2-3; D is possibly TRBD2 (6 bases). Germline CDR1 and CDR2: LNHDA and SQIVND (reference sequence). CDR3 length: 14 amino acids. Trimming pared 4 bases from V and 1 base from J, leaving 9 bases between. Here the CDR3 reads CASSTGEGTDTQYF. DNA of the CDR3: TGTGCCAGTAGTACGGGGGAGGGCACAGATACGCAGTATTTT.

The chain joins TRBV5-5 to TRBJ2-2; D uncertain. Per germline, CDR1 SGHKS and CDR2 YYEKEE (reference sequence). This CDR3 contains 12 residues. Trimming cost V 2 bases and J 8 bases, with 7 bases left between them. The CDR3 sequence is CASSFPMGELFF. The DNA for the CDR3 is TGTGCCAGCAGCTTTCCTATGGGGGAGCTGTTTTTT.

The V call is TRBV6-2 or TRBV6-3, the J call TRBJ2-7, with 7 bases matching TRBD2. Germline CDR1 and CDR2: MNHEY and SVGEGT. Trimming took 2 bases from V and 4 from J; bases not matched to a gene: 23. The CDR3 extends over 20 amino acids. The CDR3 protein is CASSYPQQLVRLAEQYEQYF. The CDR3 coding sequence is TGTGCCAGCAGTTACCCTCAACAGCTCGTCCGGCTAGCGGAACAATACGAGCAGTACTTC.

The chain joins TRBV30 to TRBJ1-3, with D hard to call. The CDR3 is made up of 17 amino acids. Per the germline V gene, CDR1 is GTSNPN and CDR2 is SVGIG (reference sequence). Between the trimmed V and J ends, which lost 1 base and 0 bases, there was a span of 16 bases. The CDR3, as DNA: TGTGCCTGGAGTGAAGGTGGCGGATCCCCCTCTGGAAACACCATATATTTT. Amino acids: CAWSEGGGSPSGNTIYF.

The CDR3 sequence: CASSDPGGAYGYTF. The CDR3 bases are TGTGCCAGCAGTGACCCAGGGGGCGCGTATGGCTACACCTTC. V and J are TRBV6-2 or TRBV6-3 and TRBJ1-2, with 8 bases fitting TRBD1. This CDR3 comprises 14 residues. The V gene end was trimmed by 5 bases and the J gene end by 5 bases; junction bases not matched to a gene: 7. Germline CDR1 reads MNHEY; CDR2 reads SVGEGT.

The gene calls are TRBV11-1 and TRBJ1-1; D is undetermined. This CDR3 is built from 16 residues. Germline loops: CDR1 SGHAT, CDR2 FQDESV (reference sequence). With 0 bases removed from V and 2 bases from J, the gap between germline ends came to 13 bases. The CDR3 nucleotides read TGTGCCAGCAGCTTAGCCAGCGGGGATTTAAACACTGAAGCTTTCTTT. Encoded protein: CASSLASGDLNTEAFF.

The chain employs TRBV19 and TRBJ2-1; TRBD2 is a possible D gene (7 bases). CDR1 and CDR2 from the germline V gene are LNHDA and SQIVND (reference sequence). Trimming pared 7 bases from V and 9 bases from J, leaving 13 bases between. The CDR3 loop spans 12 amino acids. Here the CDR3 reads CASTEGGGEQFF. DNA for the CDR3: TGTGCCAGTACCGAAGGGGGGGGTGAGCAGTTCTTC. The variable domain in full, with the rest retrieved from reference TRBV19 and TRBJ2-1, is DGGITQSPKYLFRKEGQNVTLSCEQNLNHDAMYWYRQDPGQGLRLIYYSQIVNDFQKGDIAEGYSVSREKKESFPLTVTSAQKNPTAFYLCASTEGGGEQFFGPGTRLTVL.

This chain uses TRBV20-1 with TRBJ2-3; possible D gene TRBD1, 5 bases. CDR1 DFQATT and CDR2 SNEGSKA come from the germline V gene (reference sequence). V lost 3 bases and J 2 bases, leaving 15 bases between the germline ends. This CDR3 spans 15 amino acids. The CDR3 DNA follows: TGCAGTGCTAGTCGTACTACAGGAGACACAGATACGCAGTATTTT. This translates into CSASRTTGDTDTQYF.

V and J are TRBV3-1 (or the pseudogene TRBV3-2) and TRBJ2-7; 8 positions match TRBD1. The V gene's germline CDR1 is LGHDT and CDR2 YNNKEL (reference sequence). J gave up 6 bases and V 8 bases, and 6 bases lay outside the gene matches. This CDR3 region has 12 residues. The CDR3 loop is CASGQGLGEQYF. CDR3 nucleotides: TGTGCCAGCGGACAGGGTTTGGGCGAGCAGTACTTC.

The chain combines TRBV5-1 with TRBJ2-2, with D unclear. CDR1 SGHRS and CDR2 YFSETQ come from the germline V gene. Trimming pared 2 bases from V and 2 bases from J, leaving 7 bases between. The CDR3 consists of 14 residues. The CDR3 sequence: CASSFTANTGELFF. The CDR3 DNA reads TGCGCCAGCAGCTTTACAGCCAACACCGGGGAGCTGTTTTTT.

The chain is built from TRBV3-1 (or the pseudogene TRBV3-2) and TRBJ2-7, with 13 bases lining up with TRBD2. The CDR3 loop spans 18 amino acids. Germline V gene lookup returns CDR1 LGHDT and CDR2 YNNKEL (reference sequence). The junction had 14 bases not matched to a gene; V was cut back by 7 bases and J by 2 bases. Written as DNA, the CDR3 is TGTGCCAGCAACCCCCACAAGGGACTAGCGGGGCTGCCCTACGAGCAGTACTTC. Encoded protein: CASNPHKGLAGLPYEQYF.

This rearrangement joins TRBV5-1 to TRBJ2-3; D perhaps matches TRBD1 (6 bases). This CDR3 comprises 15 residues. V was clipped by 2 bases and J by 1 base, with 11 bases between them. CDR1 SGHRS and CDR2 YFSETQ come from the germline V gene. This CDR3 reads CASSLQGKGTDTQYF. The CDR3 DNA reads as TGCGCCAGCAGCTTACAGGGTAAAGGCACAGATACGCAGTATTTT.

This clone appeared a few times. This chain uses TRBV9 with TRBJ2-5; 8 nucleotides line up with TRBD1. Germline CDR1 reads SGDLS; CDR2 reads YYNGEE. V lost 4 bases, J lost 2 bases, and 19 bases stayed unmatched. This CDR3 has 19 residues. CDR3 sequence: CASSKPGQDPFGWQETQYF. CDR3 nucleotides: TGTGCCAGCAGCAAACCGGGACAGGACCCCTTTGGGTGGCAAGAGACCCAGTACTTC.

This CDR3 reads CASSEAGSASGIYNEQFF. The DNA of the CDR3 is TGTGCCAGCAGTGAAGCAGGTAGCGCTAGCGGGATCTACAATGAGCAGTTCTTC. The chain combines TRBV2 with TRBJ2-1, with 9 positions matching TRBD2. V trimming: 0 bases; J trimming: 3 bases; junction bases outside the gene matches: 9. The CDR3 runs 18 residues. Germline values: CDR1 SNHLY, CDR2 FYNNEI.

CDR3 residues: CSVGRGLKSYEQYF. CDR3 coding DNA: TGCAGCGTTGGTCGGGGGTTGAAAAGTTACGAGCAGTACTTC. V and J are TRBV29-1 and TRBJ2-7; tentative D call: TRBD2 (6 bases). The CDR3 length is 14 residues. Per the germline V gene, CDR1 is SQVTM and CDR2 is ANQGSEA. Trimming took 4 bases from V and 4 from J, leaving 17 bases between them.

This clone was found once. This chain joins TRBV11-2 and TRBJ1-6; TRBD1 matches at 12 bases. CDR3 length equals 15 residues. Germline CDR1 is SGHAT and CDR2 is FQNNGV. With V trimmed by 5 bases and J by 10 bases, 6 bases remained unmatched. CDR3 nucleotides: TGTGCCAGCAGCCCCGGGACAGGGGGCTTGTCACCCCTCCACTTT. It yields the protein CASSPGTGGLSPLHF.

The chain couples TRBV3-1 (or the pseudogene TRBV3-2) to TRBJ1-1; 7 bases are a match to TRBD1. Trimming took 1 base from V and 4 from J; bases not matched to a gene: 3. Per the germline V gene, CDR1 is LGHDT and CDR2 is YNNKEL (reference sequence). The CDR3 length is 14 residues. The CDR3 coding sequence is TGTGCCAGCAGCCAAGGAAGACAGGGCACTGAAGCTTTCTTT. Translated, it gives CASSQGRQGTEAFF.

V usage is TRBV10-3 and J usage is TRBJ1-1, with D perhaps TRBD1 (5 bases). CDR1 and CDR2 (germline): ENHRY, SYGVKD. With 2 bases removed from V and 2 bases from J, the gap between germline ends came to 12 bases. This CDR3 region has 15 residues. The CDR3 reads CAISEQLTGNTEAFF. CDR3 DNA: TGTGCCATCAGTGAGCAATTAACAGGTAACACTGAAGCTTTCTTT.

This clone occurred a few times. The J gene is TRBJ2-2, the V gene TRBV25-1; tentatively, D is TRBD2 (6 bases). V was trimmed by 1 base and J by 7 bases, leaving 13 bases between them. The CDR3 sequence is 15 residues long. The V gene's germline CDR1 is MGHDK and CDR2 SYGVNS. For the CDR3, the DNA is TGTGCCAGCAGTGAATCCGGGGGAGAGGTCGGGGAGCTGTTTTTT. It is translated as CASSESGGEVGELFF.